This paragraph covers one T cell receptor beta chain sequence. Its antigen is currently unknown. Blood sampling occurred at first hyperthyroidism diagnosis, ahead of any ophthalmopathy symptoms. The data belong to a study of T cells in Graves' hyperthyroidism and ophthalmopathy. The length of the CDR3 is 12 residues. Germline CDR1 MNHEY, CDR2 SVGEGT. V lost 8 bases to trimming and J lost 5 bases, with 10 bases between them. Study-wide results and limits: Model output signaled ophthalmopathy a median approximately six months ahead of onset. Ophthalmopathy and stable hyperthyroidism were separated by a 13 V-J model.

RNA transcripts provided the source from which TCR beta CDR3 regions were amplified. The HTBI primer set drove a first-round RT-PCR of the TCR CDR3. TCRdb reanalysed the multiplex PCR reads using MiXCR and keeps one entry per CDR3 protein. This repertoire shows fewer than 300,000 distinct CDR3 sequences, around a quarter found once; its top ten account for roughly 24%. The specimen sequenced was blood. This receptor was taken from a man between 35 and 55 years old with Graves' hyperthyroidism that later progressed to Graves' ophthalmopathy. The chain uses TRBV6-2 or TRBV6-3 and TRBJ2-1; D is possibly TRBD1 (5 bases). CDR3 nucleotides: TGTGCCAGCGCAGGGCCGAACAATGAGCAGTTCTTC. Its protein is CASAGPNNEQFF.